These T cell receptor beta chains were read from a single sample in a study of response to subunit inactivated influenza vaccine. TCRdb redid the calling of the RT-PCR reads with MiXCR, one entry per CDR3 protein. The table shows around 540,000 distinct CDR3 sequences, with 10% to 15% occurring only once. The sequences come from PBMCs from blood, collected on the day of vaccination. These receptor sequences come from a man aged 45-65 years who received an inactivated influenza vaccine. Both conserved end residues are part of each CDR3. A D gene is named only where the DNA matches it firmly. Clone size is shown for a subset of rows, as once, few, many or a class of expanded clone.

j_call | v_call | clone_size | d_call | cdr3_nt | cdr3_aa
TRBJ1-6 | TRBV28 | - | TRBD1 | TGTGCCAGCAGCCCGGGACAGCTGAGCCGTGTGGACTTT | CASSPGQLSRVDF
TRBJ2-7 | TRBV20-1 | - | - | TGCAGTGCTATGCCCTGGGACCAAAACTACGAGCAGTACTTC | CSAMPWDQNYEQYF
TRBJ2-1 | TRBV4-2 | - | TRBD2 | TGTGCCAGCAGCCCGGGACTAGTATCTTCTGAGCAGTTCTTC | CASSPGLVSSEQFF
TRBJ2-4 | TRBV7-2 | many | - | TGTGCCAGCAGCGGTCGGATGGGGGACATTCAGTACTTC | CASSGRMGDIQYF
TRBJ2-7 | TRBV7-9 | few | - | TGTGCCAGCAGCTTAGATTCGGGCTACTACGAGCAGTACTTC | CASSLDSGYYEQYF
TRBJ2-5 | TRBV4-3 | - | TRBD1 | TGCGCCAGCAGCCAAGATAGCCCCGCCGGGACAGGGGTACTGGGAGAGACCCAGTACTTC | CASSQDSPAGTGVLGETQYF
TRBJ2-2 | TRBV9 | few | - | TGTGCCAGCAGCGTAGCTAACAGGGCGAACACCGGGGAGCTGTTTTTT | CASSVANRANTGELFF
TRBJ2-5 | TRBV5-1 | few | TRBD2 | TGCGCCAGCAGCTTAAGCGGGGCCCAGCGGGAGGAGACCCAGTACTTC | CASSLSGAQREETQYF
TRBJ2-7 | TRBV6-5 | few | - | TGTGCCAGCAGTTACGTCGCGGAATCCTACGAGCAGTACTTC | CASSYVAESYEQYF
TRBJ2-2 | TRBV5-1 | many | - | TGCGCCAGCAGCTTGGATCCAGGGAAAAACACCGGGGAGCTGTTTTTT | CASSLDPGKNTGELFF
TRBJ2-3 | TRBV7-9 | many | TRBD2 | TGTGCCAGCAGCCCTTTAGCGGGGACCCTAGATACGCAGTATTTT | CASSPLAGTLDTQYF
TRBJ2-2 | TRBV25-1 | many | - | TGTGCCAGCAGGGTAGGCGGGGAGCTGTTTTTT | CASRVGGELFF
TRBJ2-7 | TRBV10-3 | - | - | TGTGCCATCAGAATAGATTCCTACGAGCAGTACTTC | CAIRIDSYEQYF
TRBJ2-7 | TRBV28 | - | TRBD2 | TGTGCCAGCAGCCCCAGGACTAGCGGGAAATACGAGCAGTACTTC | CASSPRTSGKYEQYF
TRBJ2-7 | TRBV20-1 | - | TRBD1 | TGCAGTGCTCCAGGGACAGTGGCCTACGAGCAGTACTTC | CSAPGTVAYEQYF
TRBJ2-7 | TRBV27 | - | - | TGTGCCAGCAGTATCGGACAGCCAGTCTACGAGCAGTACTTC | CASSIGQPVYEQYF
TRBJ1-2 | TRBV9 | - | TRBD1 | TGTGCCAGCAGCGTAGGGGGACAGGGGGCAGTGAATGGCTACACCTTC | CASSVGGQGAVNGYTF
TRBJ1-1 | TRBV4-3 | many | - | TGCGCCAGCAGCCAATCGGCTCGGGGGAACACTGAAGCTTTCTTT | CASSQSARGNTEAFF
TRBJ2-7 | TRBV15 | - | TRBD1 | TGTGCCACCAGCAGAGGGACAGGGGGCTTGTACGAGCAGTACTTC | CATSRGTGGLYEQYF
TRBJ2-1 | TRBV29-1 | - | TRBD2 | TGCAGCGTTGGTGCTTGGGGGGGAGCCGCCTACAATGAGCAGTTCTTC | CSVGAWGGAAYNEQFF
TRBJ1-2 | TRBV12-3/TRBV12-4 | many | TRBD1 | TGTGCCAGCAGCAAACAGGGGATAGACTATGGCTACACCTTC | CASSKQGIDYGYTF
TRBJ1-6 | TRBV6-5 | - | - | TGTGCCAGCAGTTACAGTCAGGGTGGGAATTCACCCCTCCACTTT | CASSYSQGGNSPLHF
TRBJ2-5 | TRBV6-5 | many | - | TGTGCCAGCAGTTACGGTCAGGGGCCGCGTGAAGAGACCCAGTACTTC | CASSYGQGPREETQYF
TRBJ2-1 | TRBV28 | many | - | TGTGCCAGCAGTTTTACTTACTACAATGAGCAGTTCTTC | CASSFTYYNEQFF
TRBJ1-1 | TRBV9 | many | - | TGTGCCAGCAGCACAGGGATGAACACTGAAGCTTTCTTT | CASSTGMNTEAFF
TRBJ2-5 | TRBV11-2 | few | - | TGTGCCAGCAGCTTAGCAGGGGCCGGGACCCAGTACTTC | CASSLAGAGTQYF
TRBJ2-7 | TRBV29-1 | few | TRBD1 | TGCAGCGTTGCGACAGGGGAATCCTACGAGCAGTACTTC | CSVATGESYEQYF